Below are 19 T cell receptor beta chains sequenced from a single sample in a study of blood T cell repertoires in COVID-19. Sequencing was performed with immunoSEQ multiplex PCR; in TCRdb, only in-frame clones are kept and a portion is missing. The sample lists about 230,000 clones, 84% seen once, with 1.8% in the top ten. The sequencing input was PBMCs or T cells enriched from blood (not recorded which). The receptors here all came from a man aged 60-69 years who had recovered from COVID-19.

The chain is built from TRBV5-1 and TRBJ2-7; 8 bases agree with TRBD1. CDR1 SGHRS and CDR2 YFSETQ come from the germline V gene. The CDR3 loop spans 15 amino acids. The ends lost 0 bases at V and 4 bases at J; junction bases unmatched: 6. In nucleotides, the CDR3 is TGCGCCAGCAGCTTGGCCGGACAGGGTAAATACGAGCAGTACTTC. Its translation is CASSLAGQGKYEQYF.

This clone turned up a few times. The chain has TRBV7-8 and TRBJ1-1; a possible D gene is TRBD1 (5 bases). V lost 2 bases and J lost 2, with 12 bases in between. Germline lookup yields CDR1 SGHVS and CDR2 FQNEAQ. This CDR3 spans 15 amino acids. For the CDR3, the DNA is TGTGCCAGCAGCTTATTGGGGGGAGGAAACACTGAAGCTTTCTTT. Protein: CASSLLGGGNTEAFF. Together with reference TRBV7-8 and TRBJ1-1, the CDR3 gives the full variable domain: GAGVSQSPRYKVAKRGQDVALRCDPISGHVSLFWYQQALGQGPEFLTYFQNEAQLDKSGLPSDRFFAERPEGSVSTLKIQRTQQEDSAVYLCASSLLGGGNTEAFFGQGTRLTVV.

This CDR3 is CASSQRWDTYEQYF. CDR3 DNA sequence: TGTGCCAGCAGTCAGCGATGGGACACCTACGAGCAGTACTTC. The chain uses TRBV27 and TRBJ2-7, with D maybe TRBD1 (6 bases). The CDR3 contains 14 residues. Germline V lookup: CDR1 MNHEY, CDR2 SMNVEV (reference sequence). V dropped 5 bases and J dropped 2 bases, with 13 bases sitting between them.

V is TRBV21-1 and J is TRBJ2-7; no DNA check was done on the table's D call, TRBD2. TRBV21-1 is marked as a pseudogene. CDR3 size: 15 residues. CDR3 amino acids: CASSKAVGRAVEQYF. As DNA, the CDR3 is TGTGCCAGCAGCAAAGCGGTCGGGAGGGCCGTCGAGCAGTACTTC.

The chain combines TRBV4-3 with TRBJ1-1; D gene unclear. Trimming removed 1 base at V and 8 bases at J, with 11 bases between. The germline V gene encodes CDR1 LGHNA and CDR2 YSLEER. CDR3 length equals 13 residues. CDR3 protein: CASSQGLQLEAFF. In DNA form, the CDR3 reads TGCGCCAGCAGCCAAGGACTACAACTAGAAGCTTTCTTT.

The chain carries TRBV4-1 and TRBJ1-1; D is perhaps TRBD1 (5 bases). The CDR3 is 14 amino acids. The germline V and J ends were trimmed by 5 bases and 2 bases, with 12 bases remaining between them. CDR1 and CDR2 (germline): MGHRA, YSYEKL. CDR3 DNA sequence: TGCGCCAGCAGCTCCCCGACAGCTAACACTGAAGCTTTCTTT. Its protein is CASSSPTANTEAFF.

The V call is TRBV5-6, the J call TRBJ2-5; 11 bases align to TRBD2. CDR1 is SGHDT and CDR2 is YYEEEE in the germline V gene. The CDR3 spans 16 residues. The J segment lost 3 bases and the V segment lost 2 bases, leaving 6 bases of the junction unmatched. CDR3 nucleotides: TGTGCCAGCAGCTTTTTGTCTAGCGGGAGGAAAGAGACCCAGTACTTC. It specifies CASSFLSSGRKETQYF.

The chain employs TRBV7-9 and TRBJ1-6; possible D gene TRBD1, 6 bases. The CDR3 is 14 residues long. Germline-derived CDR1 and CDR2 are SEHNR and FQNEAQ (reference sequence). Trimming took off 4 bases at V and 7 bases at J, with 11 bases between the two ends. CDR3 nucleotide sequence: TGTGCCAGCAGCTCCGGGACAACCAATTCACCCCTCCACTTT. As protein: CASSSGTTNSPLHF.

With respect to this clone: The germline gene is not matched at one end of the junction; a read error may be the cause. This sequence joins TRBV7-7 and TRBJ2-1; perhaps TRBD1 as D (5 bases). The CDR3 covers 15 residues. Germline CDR1 and CDR2: SSHAT and FNYEAQ (reference sequence). The DNA for the CDR3 is TGTGCTAGCAGCTCCGACAGCTTCGGTGGAGATGAGCAGTTCTTC. Protein product: CASSSDSFGGDEQFF.

The chain joins TRBV7-8 to TRBJ1-5, with 11 bases matching TRBD1. Germline V lookup: CDR1 SGHVS, CDR2 FQNEAQ. J gave up 7 bases and V 3 bases, and 5 bases lay outside the gene matches. The CDR3 is 15 residues long. The CDR3 sequence: CASSFSGQGGQPQHF. CDR3 sequence (DNA): TGTGCCAGCAGCTTCTCGGGACAGGGGGGCCAGCCCCAGCATTTT.

The chain is built from TRBV5-1 and TRBJ1-6; TRBD1 aligns across 8 bases. CDR1 SGHRS and CDR2 YFSETQ come from the germline V gene. V was clipped by 0 bases and J by 9 bases; unmatched bases: 8. CDR3 length equals 16 residues. As DNA, the CDR3 is TGCGCCAGCAGCTTGGACCCGGCGGACAGGGTTTCACCCCTCCACTTT. Encoded protein: CASSLDPADRVSPLHF.

Here the CDR3 reads CASSKQLAFYNEQFF. The CDR3 nucleotides read TGTGCCAGCAGCAAACAACTAGCGTTCTACAATGAGCAGTTCTTC. This sequence joins TRBV7-9 and TRBJ2-1, with 7 positions matching TRBD2. The trim removed 5 bases at V and 3 bases at J, leaving 7 bases unmatched. The CDR3 has 15 amino acids. Germline V gene sequence: CDR1 SEHNR, CDR2 FQNEAQ (reference sequence).

This clone has just one count. The chain links TRBV6-2 or TRBV6-3 to TRBJ1-2, with D uncertain. The ends were cut back, 0 bases at V and 1 base at J, with 12 bases in the middle. CDR1 MNHEY and CDR2 SVGEGT come from the germline V gene. The CDR3 runs 16 residues. CDR3 coding DNA: TGTGCCAGCAGTTACTCGACGACAAACCTTAACTATGGCTACACCTTC. Residues: CASSYSTTNLNYGYTF.

CDR3 protein: CASSQGSLVEQYF. DNA of the CDR3: TGTGCCAGCAGCCAAGGAAGTCTAGTCGAGCAGTACTTC. The rearrangement links TRBV3-1 (or the pseudogene TRBV3-2) to TRBJ2-7; D is unresolved. Germline CDR1 reads LGHDT; CDR2 reads YNNKEL (reference sequence). CDR3 length equals 13 residues. Trimming left V 1 base short and J 6 bases short, with 10 bases between.

The gene calls are TRBV21-1 and TRBJ1-2. TRBV21-1 is reported as a pseudogene. The CDR3 contains 11 residues. CDR3 nucleotide sequence: TGTGCCAGCACCCCCGGGGATGGCTACACCTTC. Its translation: CASTPGDGYTF.

V is TRBV2 and J is TRBJ2-1; TRBD2 is a possible D gene (6 bases). Germline V gene lookup returns CDR1 SNHLY and CDR2 FYNNEI. V was cut by 7 bases and J by 0 bases, with 10 bases left in between. This CDR3 has 14 residues. The CDR3 sequence: CASMAGTSYNEQFF. CDR3 coding DNA: TGTGCCAGCATGGCGGGGACCTCCTACAATGAGCAGTTCTTC. Looking up the rest from reference TRBV2 and TRBJ2-1 gives the full variable domain: EPEVTQTPSHQVTQMGQEVILRCVPISNHLYFYWYRQILGQKVEFLVSFYNNEISEKSEIFDDQFSVERPDGSNFTLKIRSTKLEDSAMYFCASMAGTSYNEQFFGPGTRLTVL.

A few counts support this clone. The chain recombines TRBV5-1 with TRBJ1-1; D ambiguous. The CDR3 spans 14 residues. Per the germline V gene, CDR1 is SGHRS and CDR2 is YFSETQ. Trimming left V 2 bases short and J 3 bases short, with 11 bases between. CDR3 nucleotides: TGCGCCAGCAGCTTTCTGTCCGGTGACACTGAAGCTTTCTTT. Amino acids: CASSFLSGDTEAFF.

This clone has just one count. This chain joins TRBV12-3 or TRBV12-4 and TRBJ2-5, with 8 bases matching TRBD1. Unmatched junction bases numbered 3, after V lost 3 bases and J lost 6 bases. CDR3 length: 13 residues. The CDR3 nucleotides are TGTGCCAGCAGTTTTCAGGGGGCCCAGACCCAGTACTTC. Protein: CASSFQGAQTQYF.

The genes are TRBV3-1 (or the pseudogene TRBV3-2) and TRBJ1-1; the match to TRBD1 covers 9 bases. Germline V gene data show CDR1 as LGHDT and CDR2 as YNNKEL (reference sequence). The CDR3 has 13 residues. Trimming at V came to 6 bases and at J to 9 bases, leaving 8 bases not matched to a gene. CDR3 sequence: CASRRDRAPQAFF. DNA of the CDR3: TGTGCCAGCAGACGGGACAGGGCACCTCAAGCTTTCTTT.